Presented here are 28 T cell receptor beta chains from one specimen sequenced in a study of T cell responses to AZD1222 COVID-19 vaccine (dated by TCRdb to about 2021). The time point label for this specimen denotes: baseline before first vaccination. The library was made by the immunoSEQ multiplex PCR assay. In its TCRdb copy, this immuneACCESS table keeps in-frame sequences only and misses some clones. Where compared with another copy, unresolved V genes explain less than half of these, and the others have no known cause. Present in this sample are some 150,000 clones, around 88% of which were seen just once. The top ten hold approximately 2.3% of the sample. The specimen was peripheral blood, collected on day 0 of AZD1222 vaccination. The source of these receptors is an adult in good health.

The chain recombines TRBV5-1 with TRBJ2-2; TRBD1 matches 8 bases. V dropped 7 bases and J dropped 6; count of bases not matched to a gene: 17. Germline V gene data show CDR1 as SGHRS and CDR2 as YFSETQ. The CDR3 totals 17 residues. This chain's CDR3 is CASRRGMGQVMAGELFF. CDR3 nucleotides: TGCGCCAGCCGACGAGGAATGGGACAGGTTATGGCCGGGGAGCTGTTTTTT.

This clone has only a few counts. The rearrangement links TRBV6-5 to TRBJ1-2; D unclear. This CDR3 contains 14 residues. V shed 6 bases and J shed 4 bases, with 15 bases lying between them. Per the germline V gene, CDR1 is MNHEY and CDR2 is SVGAGI. This CDR3 is CASSDDGRRYGYTF. For the CDR3, the DNA is TGTGCCAGCAGCGACGACGGGAGACGCTATGGCTACACCTTC.

The chain recombines TRBV7-9 with TRBJ2-7; D unclear. Germline V gene lookup returns CDR1 SEHNR and CDR2 FQNEAQ (reference sequence). The V end lost 7 bases, the J end lost 6 bases, and 13 bases lay between the germline ends. This CDR3 has 12 amino acids. CDR3 region: CASTFGDSEQYF. CDR3 in DNA: TGTGCCAGCACCTTTGGGGATAGCGAGCAGTACTTC.

V is TRBV5-1 and J is TRBJ2-7; tentatively, D is TRBD2 (7 bases). Germline assignment: CDR1 SGHRS and CDR2 YFSETQ. The CDR3 loop spans 16 amino acids. V gave up 6 bases and J gave up 2 bases, with 21 bases separating them. CDR3: CASKLGGAGSPYEQYF. The CDR3 bases are TGCGCCAGCAAATTAGGGGGAGCGGGGTCCCCCTACGAGCAGTACTTC.

J is TRBJ2-3 and V is TRBV7-9; D is tentatively TRBD1 or TRBD2 (5 bases each). V lost 1 base and J 1 base, leaving 9 bases between the germline ends. The CDR3 spans 15 residues. In germline, CDR1 is SEHNR, CDR2 FQNEAQ (reference sequence). The CDR3 DNA follows: TGTGCCAGCAGCTTAGAGGGGACGGGCACAGATACGCAGTATTTT. This encodes CASSLEGTGTDTQYF.

The J gene is TRBJ1-1, the V gene TRBV5-1, with D possibly being TRBD1 (5 bases). CDR1 is SGHRS and CDR2 is YFSETQ in the germline V gene. The V and J ends lost 0 bases and 5 bases respectively, with 8 bases between them. The CDR3 sequence is 13 residues long. The CDR3 loop reads CASSLVKGTEAFF. CDR3 DNA sequence: TGCGCCAGCAGCTTGGTGAAGGGGACTGAAGCTTTCTTT. Full variable domain (remainder filled in from reference TRBV5-1 and TRBJ1-1): KAGVTQTPRYLIKTRGQQVTLSCSPISGHRSVSWYQQTPGQGLQFLFEYFSETQRNKGNFPGRFSGRQFSNSRSEMNVSTLELGDSALYLCASSLVKGTEAFFGQGTRLTVV.

The gene calls are TRBV6-1 and TRBJ2-3; 8 bases are shared with TRBD2. V was pared by 3 bases and J by 4 bases, with 12 bases of the junction left unmatched. CDR3 length: 17 residues. Germline V CDR1 and CDR2: MNHNS, SASEGT. Here the CDR3 reads CASSDPPLAEISDTQYF. DNA of the CDR3: TGTGCCAGCAGTGACCCTCCACTAGCGGAGATTTCAGATACGCAGTATTTT.

The gene calls are TRBV5-5 and TRBJ2-2; weak D call: TRBD1 (6 bases). V shed 2 bases and J shed 9 bases, with 14 bases lying between them. The CDR3 spans 14 residues. Germline V lookup: CDR1 SGHKS, CDR2 YYEKEE (reference sequence). In DNA form, the CDR3 reads TGTGCCAGCAGCTTCTGGGACACCTACCGGGAGCTGTTTTTT. Encoded protein: CASSFWDTYRELFF.

The chain has TRBV6-2 or TRBV6-3 and TRBJ2-3, with D unresolved. This CDR3 comprises 13 residues. V was trimmed by 6 bases and J by 0 bases, leaving 7 bases between them. Germline values: CDR1 MNHEY, CDR2 SVGEGT. CDR3 amino acids: CASSRTSTDTQYF. CDR3 in DNA: TGTGCCAGCAGCAGGACCAGCACAGATACGCAGTATTTT.

The chain has TRBV7-9 and TRBJ1-5; a weak D match, TRBD1 (5 bases). Germline V gives CDR1 SEHNR, CDR2 FQNEAQ (reference sequence). CDR3 size: 14 residues. Between the trimmed V and J ends, which lost 5 bases and 8 bases, there was a span of 16 bases. CDR3 DNA sequence: TGTGCCAGCAGCCGGGACGGACGACGGGAGCCCCAGCATTTT. Translating it yields CASSRDGRREPQHF.

Relative to its sample, this clone is medium-sized. V is TRBV7-9 and J is TRBJ1-2; the D gene is possibly TRBD1 (6 bases). This CDR3 has 14 amino acids. The germline V and J ends were trimmed by 3 bases and 5 bases, with 13 bases remaining between them. The germline CDR1 and CDR2 sequences are SEHNR and FQNEAQ (reference sequence). The CDR3 nucleotides read TGTGCCAGCAGCTTCTCCACCACAGGGTATGGCTACACCTTC. Translating gives CASSFSTTGYGYTF.

The rearrangement joins TRBV4-3 to TRBJ1-3; D call uncertain. In germline, CDR1 is LGHNA, CDR2 YSLEER. V was shortened by 2 bases and J by 2 bases, with 10 bases between the two germline ends. The CDR3 has 15 amino acids. This chain's CDR3 is CASSQTGATGNTIYF. Here the CDR3 DNA reads TGCGCCAGCAGCCAAACCGGAGCTACTGGAAACACCATATATTTT.

J is TRBJ1-2 and V is TRBV7-9; TRBD1 agrees at 8 bases. In germline, CDR1 is SEHNR, CDR2 FQNEAQ (reference sequence). This CDR3 comprises 17 residues. The J segment lost 1 base and the V segment lost 5 bases, leaving 12 bases of the junction unmatched. The CDR3 DNA follows: TGTGCCAGCAGCCGCGGACAGGGCGGTCGGTTTAACTATGGCTACACCTTC. Translation: CASSRGQGGRFNYGYTF. Full variable domain (outside the CDR3, taken from reference TRBV7-9 and TRBJ1-2): DTGVSQNPRHKITKRGQNVTFRCDPISEHNRLYWYRQTLGQGPEFLTYFQNEAQLEKSRLLSDRFSAERPKGSFSTLEIQRTEQGDSAMYLCASSRGQGGRFNYGYTFGSGTRLTVV.

The genes are TRBV3-1 (or the pseudogene TRBV3-2) and TRBJ2-5, with 14 bases matching TRBD2. This CDR3 spans 16 amino acids. CDR1 and CDR2 (germline): LGHDT, YNNKEL (reference sequence). The junction had 5 bases not matched to a gene; V was cut back by 4 bases and J by 4 bases. CDR3: CASSLQTSGRGETQYF. The CDR3 nucleotides are TGTGCCAGCAGCCTTCAGACTAGCGGGAGGGGAGAGACCCAGTACTTC.

V is TRBV7-2 and J is TRBJ2-7; a possible D gene is TRBD2 (5 bases). This CDR3 is built from 14 residues. The germline CDR1 and CDR2 sequences are SGHTA and FQGNSA. V was trimmed by 3 bases and J by 3 bases, leaving 12 bases between them. The CDR3 DNA is TGTGCCAGCAGCTTTGCTAGCAGTCTCTACGAGCAGTACTTC. Its protein product is CASSFASSLYEQYF.

The gene calls are TRBV7-9 and TRBJ2-7; 7 positions match TRBD2. Germline values: CDR1 SEHNR, CDR2 FQNEAQ (reference sequence). The V gene end was trimmed by 4 bases and the J gene end by 4 bases; junction bases not matched to a gene: 10. The CDR3 extends over 15 amino acids. CDR3 DNA: TGTGCCAGCAGCTCCACGGATCTAGCGGCTTACGAGCAGTACTTC. Protein: CASSSTDLAAYEQYF.

The count of this clone is one. The rearrangement joins TRBV30 to TRBJ1-1; D unresolved. The CDR3 runs to 13 residues. Germline values: CDR1 GTSNPN, CDR2 SVGIG (reference sequence). Trimming left V 0 bases short and J 2 bases short, with 7 bases between. The CDR3 region is CAWSVMGNTEAFF. CDR3 bases: TGTGCCTGGAGTGTAATGGGAAACACTGAAGCTTTCTTT.

This clone was seen only once. V usage is TRBV21-1 and J usage is TRBJ1-6; the D call in the table, TRBD1, was not verified against the DNA. TRBV21-1 is reported as a pseudogene. There are 14 residues in the CDR3. The CDR3 sequence is CAQCLGQLNSPLHF. The DNA for the CDR3 is TGTGCCCAGTGTCTAGGACAATTGAATTCACCCCTCCACTTT.

This clone was seen a single time. The J gene is TRBJ2-3, the V gene TRBV9, with 7 bases matching TRBD2. The germline CDR1 and CDR2 sequences are SGDLS and YYNGEE. With V trimmed by 0 bases and J by 2 bases, 6 bases remained unmatched. This CDR3 comprises 16 residues. This CDR3 reads CASSVDPSGYTDTQYF. In DNA, the CDR3 is TGTGCCAGCAGCGTAGATCCTAGCGGTTACACAGATACGCAGTATTTT.

The V gene is TRBV25-1, the J gene TRBJ1-1; D perhaps matches TRBD1 (6 bases). The CDR3 sequence is 14 residues long. Germline loops: CDR1 MGHDK, CDR2 SYGVNS. V was cut by 1 base and J by 1 base, with 7 bases left in between. CDR3 sequence: CASSELGGNTEAFF. CDR3 coding DNA: TGTGCCAGCAGTGAATTAGGGGGGAACACTGAAGCTTTCTTT. Combining the CDR3 with reference TRBV25-1 and TRBJ1-1 gives the whole variable domain EADIYQTPRYLVIGTGKKITLECSQTMGHDKMYWYQQDPGMELHLIHYSYGVNSTEKGDLSSESTVSRIRTEHFPLTLESARPSHTSQYLCASSELGGNTEAFFGQGTRLTVV.

The J gene is TRBJ1-1, the V gene TRBV30; the D is unclear. The germline gives CDR1 GTSNPN, CDR2 SVGIG (reference sequence). The CDR3 runs to 14 residues. Trimming pared 3 bases from V and 1 base from J, leaving 12 bases between. The CDR3 DNA reads as TGTGCCTGGAGCTCGGGCCTACGGAACACTGAAGCTTTCTTT. Translation: CAWSSGLRNTEAFF.

The rearrangement joins TRBV13 to TRBJ2-7; 7 bases map to TRBD1. With V trimmed by 5 bases and J by 3 bases, 13 bases remained unmatched. CDR3 length: 16 amino acids. Germline V gene sequence: CDR1 PRHDT, CDR2 FYEKMQ (reference sequence). The CDR3 loop is CASSQFRDSLDYEQYF. CDR3 in DNA: TGTGCCAGCAGCCAATTCCGGGACAGTCTAGACTACGAGCAGTACTTC.

CDR3 residues: CASCGSSYEQYF. In nucleotides, the CDR3 is TGTGCCAGCTGCGGGAGCTCCTACGAGCAGTACTTC. V is TRBV2 and J is TRBJ2-7; TRBD2 agrees at 7 bases. The CDR3 runs 12 residues. Per germline, CDR1 SNHLY and CDR2 FYNNEI. The ends lost 8 bases at V and 0 bases at J; junction bases unmatched: 1.

The V gene is TRBV7-2, the J gene TRBJ2-3; D not resolved. The CDR3 totals 14 residues. V lost 5 bases to trimming and J lost 0 bases, with 9 bases between them. From germline, CDR1 is SGHTA and CDR2 FQGNSA. The CDR3: CASSARGSTDTQYF. CDR3 DNA sequence: TGTGCCAGCAGCGCCCGTGGTAGCACAGATACGCAGTATTTT.

This sequence joins TRBV30 and TRBJ1-2; TRBD1 aligns across 9 bases. Germline V gene data show CDR1 as GTSNPN and CDR2 as SVGIG (reference sequence). This CDR3 spans 14 amino acids. V shed 1 base and J 4 bases; nucleotides not matched to a gene: 4. The CDR3: CAWSEGQGIYGYTF. DNA of the CDR3: TGTGCCTGGAGTGAAGGACAGGGGATCTATGGCTACACCTTC.

V gene TRBV6-5 combines with J gene TRBJ2-7, with unresolved D. V lost 0 bases to trimming and J lost 0 bases, with 9 bases between them. From germline, CDR1 is MNHEY and CDR2 SVGAGI. The CDR3 length is 15 residues. CDR3 DNA sequence: TGTGCCAGCAGTTACTCGAATATCAACTCCTACGAGCAGTACTTC. It codes for CASSYSNINSYEQYF.

The chain has TRBV20-1 and TRBJ2-3; D is undetermined. The CDR3 runs to 15 residues. Germline CDR1 and CDR2: DFQATT and SNEGSKA (reference sequence). Trimming pared 3 bases from V and 3 bases from J, leaving 16 bases between. CDR3 protein: CSASLLGGKTDTQYF. Written as DNA, the CDR3 is TGCAGTGCTAGTCTCCTTGGCGGTAAGACAGATACGCAGTATTTT.

The chain carries TRBV5-8 and TRBJ2-1, with TRBD2 matching 12 bases. Germline CDR1 reads SGHTS; CDR2 reads YDEGEE. Trimming removed 5 bases from V and 7 bases from J; junction bases left unmatched: 10. This CDR3 spans 16 amino acids. CDR3: CASSPLAGGPWNEQFF. The CDR3 DNA reads as TGTGCCAGCAGTCCCCTAGCGGGAGGGCCATGGAATGAGCAGTTCTTC.